In this sample, the clone carrying this T cell receptor (beta chain) turned up a few times. This record comes from a study of blood T cell repertoires in COVID-19. Whole-study context: Spain, Italy and the United States supplied samples that represented acute and convalescent COVID-19. Sources were T cells, B-cell-depleted T cells, or PBMCs; the material itself was cDNA or gDNA.

Clones were sequenced by immunoSEQ multiplex PCR, and TCRdb holds only the in-frame ones, with some missing. The sample has approximately 54,000 clones, roughly 79% seen once; the top ten hold roughly 5.5%. This CDR3 has 18 residues. CDR1 and CDR2 (germline): LGHNA, YNFKEQ. Trimming cost V 2 bases and J 3 bases; bases outside gene matches: 10. What was sequenced was peripheral blood. The V and J genes are TRBV4-2 and TRBJ1-6; 7 positions match TRBD1. This clonotype was obtained from a woman aged 55-69 years with acute or convalescent COVID-19. CDR3 amino acids: CASSQNNRGLFYNSPLHF. In DNA form, the CDR3 reads TGTGCCAGCAGCCAAAATAACAGGGGATTGTTCTATAATTCACCCCTCCACTTT.